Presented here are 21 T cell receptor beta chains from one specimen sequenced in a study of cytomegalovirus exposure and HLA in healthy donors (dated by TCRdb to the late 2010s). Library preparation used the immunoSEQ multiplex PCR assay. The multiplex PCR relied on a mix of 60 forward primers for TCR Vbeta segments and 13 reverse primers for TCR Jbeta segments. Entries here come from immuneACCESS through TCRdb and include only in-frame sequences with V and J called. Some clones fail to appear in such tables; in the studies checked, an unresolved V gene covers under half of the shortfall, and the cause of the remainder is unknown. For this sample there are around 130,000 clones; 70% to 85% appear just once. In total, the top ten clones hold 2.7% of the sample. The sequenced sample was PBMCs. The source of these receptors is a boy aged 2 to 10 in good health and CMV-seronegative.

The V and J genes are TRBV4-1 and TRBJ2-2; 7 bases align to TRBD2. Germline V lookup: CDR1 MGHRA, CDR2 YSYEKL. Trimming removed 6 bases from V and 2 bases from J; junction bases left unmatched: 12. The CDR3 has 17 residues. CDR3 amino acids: CASRYEVGGENTGELFF. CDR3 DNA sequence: TGCGCCAGCAGGTACGAAGTGGGAGGGGAAAACACCGGGGAGCTGTTTTTT.

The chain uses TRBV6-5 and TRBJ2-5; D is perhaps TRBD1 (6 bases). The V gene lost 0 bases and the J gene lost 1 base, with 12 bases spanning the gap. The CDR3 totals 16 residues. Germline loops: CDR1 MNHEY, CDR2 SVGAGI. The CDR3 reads CASSYSTGRGQETQYF. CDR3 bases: TGTGCCAGCAGTTACTCGACGGGCAGGGGCCAAGAGACCCAGTACTTC.

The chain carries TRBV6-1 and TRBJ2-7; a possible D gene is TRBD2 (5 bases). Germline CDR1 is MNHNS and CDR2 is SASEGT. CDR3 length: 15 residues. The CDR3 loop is CAGSESGEGSYEQYV. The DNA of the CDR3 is TGTGCCGGCAGTGAATCAGGAGAGGGCTCCTACGAGCAGTACGTC.

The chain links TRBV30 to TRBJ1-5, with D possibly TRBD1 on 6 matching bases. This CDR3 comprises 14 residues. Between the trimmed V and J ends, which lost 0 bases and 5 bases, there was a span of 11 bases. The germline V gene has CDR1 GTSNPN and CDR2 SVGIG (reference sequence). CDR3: CAWSVGATDQPQHF. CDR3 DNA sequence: TGTGCCTGGAGTGTGGGGGCTACTGATCAGCCCCAGCATTTT.

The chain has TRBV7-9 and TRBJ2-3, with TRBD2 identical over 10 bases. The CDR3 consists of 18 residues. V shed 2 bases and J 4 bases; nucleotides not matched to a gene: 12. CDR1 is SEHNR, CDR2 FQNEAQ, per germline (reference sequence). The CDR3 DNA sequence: TGTGCCAGCAGCTTAAGTAGGAGCGGGGGGGCCGGGGCAGATACGCAGTATTTT. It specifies CASSLSRSGGAGADTQYF.

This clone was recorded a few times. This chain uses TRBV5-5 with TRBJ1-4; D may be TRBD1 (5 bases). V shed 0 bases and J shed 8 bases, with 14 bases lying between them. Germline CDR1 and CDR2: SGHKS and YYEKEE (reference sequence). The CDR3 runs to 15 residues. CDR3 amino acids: CASSLGAGGEEKLFF. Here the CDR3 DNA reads TGTGCCAGCAGCTTGGGTGCGGGGGGAGAGGAAAAACTGTTTTTT.

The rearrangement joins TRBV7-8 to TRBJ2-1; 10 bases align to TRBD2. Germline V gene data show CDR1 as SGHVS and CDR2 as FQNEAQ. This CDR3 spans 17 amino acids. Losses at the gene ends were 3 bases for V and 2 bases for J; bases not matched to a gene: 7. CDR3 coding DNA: TGTGCCAGCAGCTTGGGTCCAGCGGGAGGGCCCTACAATGAGCAGTTCTTC. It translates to CASSLGPAGGPYNEQFF.

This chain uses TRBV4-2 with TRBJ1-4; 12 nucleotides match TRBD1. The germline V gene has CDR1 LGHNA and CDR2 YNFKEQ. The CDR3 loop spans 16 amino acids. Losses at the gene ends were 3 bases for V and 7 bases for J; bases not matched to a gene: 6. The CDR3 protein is CASSHGTGGGGEKLFF. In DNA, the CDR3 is TGTGCCAGCAGCCATGGGACAGGGGGCGGAGGTGAAAAACTGTTTTTT.

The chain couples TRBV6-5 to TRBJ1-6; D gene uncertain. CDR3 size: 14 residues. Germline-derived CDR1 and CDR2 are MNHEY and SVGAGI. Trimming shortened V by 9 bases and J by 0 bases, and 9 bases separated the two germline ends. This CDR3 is CASSMSSYNSPLHF. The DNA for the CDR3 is TGTGCCAGTTCGATGAGCTCCTATAATTCACCCCTCCACTTT.

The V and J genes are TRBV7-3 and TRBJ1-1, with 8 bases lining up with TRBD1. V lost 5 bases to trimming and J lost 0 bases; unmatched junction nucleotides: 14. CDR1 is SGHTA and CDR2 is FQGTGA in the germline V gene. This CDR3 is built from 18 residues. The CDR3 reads CASSLRPGTGRLNTEAFF. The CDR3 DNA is TGTGCCAGCAGCCTGAGGCCCGGGACAGGACGATTGAACACTGAAGCTTTCTTT.

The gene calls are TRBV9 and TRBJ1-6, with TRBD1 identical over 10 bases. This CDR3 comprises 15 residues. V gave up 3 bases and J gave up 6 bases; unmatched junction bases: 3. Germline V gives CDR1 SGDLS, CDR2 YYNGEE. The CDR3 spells CASSGQGAPNSPLHF. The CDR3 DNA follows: TGTGCCAGCAGCGGACAGGGGGCGCCTAATTCACCCCTCCACTTT. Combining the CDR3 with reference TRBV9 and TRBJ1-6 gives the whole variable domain DSGVTQTPKHLITATGQRVTLRCSPRSGDLSVYWYQQSLDQGLQFLIQYYNGEERAKGNILERFSAQQFPDLHSELNLSSLELGDSALYFCASSGQGAPNSPLHFGNGTRLTVT.

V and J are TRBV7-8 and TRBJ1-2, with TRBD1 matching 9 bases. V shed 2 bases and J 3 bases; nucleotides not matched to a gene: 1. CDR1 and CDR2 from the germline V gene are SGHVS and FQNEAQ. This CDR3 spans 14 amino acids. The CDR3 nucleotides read TGTGCCAGCAGCTTAACAGGGGGCCACTATGGCTACACCTTC. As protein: CASSLTGGHYGYTF.

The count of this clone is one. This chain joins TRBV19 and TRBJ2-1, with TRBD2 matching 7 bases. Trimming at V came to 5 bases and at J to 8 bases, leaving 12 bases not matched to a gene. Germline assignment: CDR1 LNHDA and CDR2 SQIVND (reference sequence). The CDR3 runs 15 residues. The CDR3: CASSPGGLAYDEQFF. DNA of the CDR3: TGTGCCAGTAGTCCGGGGGGTCTAGCGTACGATGAGCAGTTCTTC.

The CDR3 loop is CASSFGAGGAFF. The CDR3 nucleotides read TGTGCCAGCAGTTTTGGGGCAGGTGGAGCTTTCTTT. The rearrangement joins TRBV6-5 to TRBJ1-1; tentative D call: TRBD1 (5 bases). V was trimmed by 4 bases and J by 10 bases, leaving 13 bases between them. CDR1 is MNHEY, CDR2 SVGAGI, per germline. This CDR3 comprises 12 residues.

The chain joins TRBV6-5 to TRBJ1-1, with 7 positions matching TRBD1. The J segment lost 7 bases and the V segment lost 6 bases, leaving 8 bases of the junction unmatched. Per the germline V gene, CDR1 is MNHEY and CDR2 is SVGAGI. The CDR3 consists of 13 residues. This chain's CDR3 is CASRPRQGSEAFF. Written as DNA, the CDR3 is TGTGCCAGCAGGCCACGACAGGGTAGTGAAGCTTTCTTT.

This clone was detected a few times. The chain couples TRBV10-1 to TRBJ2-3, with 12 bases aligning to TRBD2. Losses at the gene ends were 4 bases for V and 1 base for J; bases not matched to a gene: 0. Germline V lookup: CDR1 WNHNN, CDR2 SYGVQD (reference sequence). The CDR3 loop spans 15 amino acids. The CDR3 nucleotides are TGCGCCAGCAGTGGACTAGCGGGAGGCACAGATACGCAGTATTTT. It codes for CASSGLAGGTDTQYF.

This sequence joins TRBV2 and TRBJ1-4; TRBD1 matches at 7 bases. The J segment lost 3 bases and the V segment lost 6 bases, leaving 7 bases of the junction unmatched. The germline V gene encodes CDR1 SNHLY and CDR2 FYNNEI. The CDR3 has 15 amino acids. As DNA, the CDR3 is TGTGCCAGCAGACAACAGGGGACTCCTAATGAAAAACTGTTTTTT. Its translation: CASRQQGTPNEKLFF. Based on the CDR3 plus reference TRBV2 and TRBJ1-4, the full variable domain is EPEVTQTPSHQVTQMGQEVILRCVPISNHLYFYWYRQILGQKVEFLVSFYNNEISEKSEIFDDQFSVERPDGSNFTLKIRSTKLEDSAMYFCASRQQGTPNEKLFFGSGTQLSVL.

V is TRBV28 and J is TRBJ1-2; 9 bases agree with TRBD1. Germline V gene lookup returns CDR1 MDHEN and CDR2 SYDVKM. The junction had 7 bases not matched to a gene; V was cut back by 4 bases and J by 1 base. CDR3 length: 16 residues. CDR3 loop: CASSWTGAPLNYGYTF. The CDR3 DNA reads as TGTGCCAGCAGTTGGACAGGGGCGCCTCTTAACTATGGCTACACCTTC.

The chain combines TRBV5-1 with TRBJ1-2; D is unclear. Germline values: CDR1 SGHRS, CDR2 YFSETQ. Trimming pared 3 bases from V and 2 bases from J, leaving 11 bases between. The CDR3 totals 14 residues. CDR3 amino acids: CASSYTGQNYGYTF. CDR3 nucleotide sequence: TGCGCCAGCAGCTATACTGGGCAGAACTATGGCTACACCTTC.

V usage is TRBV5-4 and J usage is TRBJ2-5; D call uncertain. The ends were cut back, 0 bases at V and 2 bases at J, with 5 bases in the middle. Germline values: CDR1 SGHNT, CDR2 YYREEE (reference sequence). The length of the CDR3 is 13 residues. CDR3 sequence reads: CASSLVRQETQYF. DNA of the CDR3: TGTGCCAGCAGCTTGGTCCGGCAAGAGACCCAGTACTTC.

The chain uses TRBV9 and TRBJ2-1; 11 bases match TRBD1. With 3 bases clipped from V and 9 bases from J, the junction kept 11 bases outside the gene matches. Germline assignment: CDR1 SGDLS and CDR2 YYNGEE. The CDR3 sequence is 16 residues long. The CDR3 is CASSAGTGGEGGEQFF. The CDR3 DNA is TGTGCCAGCAGCGCTGGGACAGGGGGAGAAGGCGGTGAGCAGTTCTTC.